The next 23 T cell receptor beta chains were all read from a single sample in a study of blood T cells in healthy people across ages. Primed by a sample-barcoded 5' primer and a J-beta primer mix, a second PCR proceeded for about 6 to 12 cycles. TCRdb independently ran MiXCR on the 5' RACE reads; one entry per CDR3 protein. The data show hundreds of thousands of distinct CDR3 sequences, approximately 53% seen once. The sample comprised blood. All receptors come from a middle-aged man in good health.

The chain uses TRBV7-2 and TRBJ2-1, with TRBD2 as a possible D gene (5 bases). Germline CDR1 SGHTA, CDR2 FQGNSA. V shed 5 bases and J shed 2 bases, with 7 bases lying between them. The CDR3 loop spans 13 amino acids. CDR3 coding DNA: TGTGCCAGCAGCCGGGAAGCCTACAATGAGCAGTTCTTC. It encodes CASSREAYNEQFF.

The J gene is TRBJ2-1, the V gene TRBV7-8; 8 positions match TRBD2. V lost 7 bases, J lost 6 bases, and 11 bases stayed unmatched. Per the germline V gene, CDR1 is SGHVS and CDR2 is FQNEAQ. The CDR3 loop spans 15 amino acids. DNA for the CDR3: TGTGCCAGCATGAGGACCGGGAGGGCCGTCAATGAGCAGTTCTTC. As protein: CASMRTGRAVNEQFF.

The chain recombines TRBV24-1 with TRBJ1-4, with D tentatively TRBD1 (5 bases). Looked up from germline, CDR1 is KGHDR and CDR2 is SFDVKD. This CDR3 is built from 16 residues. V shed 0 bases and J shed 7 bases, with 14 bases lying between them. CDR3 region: CATSDLPRGGVEKLFF. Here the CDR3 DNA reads TGTGCCACCAGTGATTTGCCGAGGGGAGGCGTTGAAAAACTGTTTTTT.

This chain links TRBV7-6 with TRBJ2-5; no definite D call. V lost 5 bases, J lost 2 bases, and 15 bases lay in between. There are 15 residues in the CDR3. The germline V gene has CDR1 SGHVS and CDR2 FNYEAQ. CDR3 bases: TGTGCCAGCAGCCCCCGCCCGGCCCAACAAGAGACCCAGTACTTC. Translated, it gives CASSPRPAQQETQYF.

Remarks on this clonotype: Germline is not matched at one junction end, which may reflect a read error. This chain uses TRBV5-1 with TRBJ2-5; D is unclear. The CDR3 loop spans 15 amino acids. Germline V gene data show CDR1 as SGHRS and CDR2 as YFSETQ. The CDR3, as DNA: TGCGCCAGCACCTTGGGGTCGGGCGGCCAAGAGACCCAGTACTTC. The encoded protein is CASTLGSGGQETQYF.

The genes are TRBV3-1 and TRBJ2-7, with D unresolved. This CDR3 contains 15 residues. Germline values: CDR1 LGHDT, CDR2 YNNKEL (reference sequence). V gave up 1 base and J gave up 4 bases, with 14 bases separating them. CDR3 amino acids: CASSQGSTMTYEQYF. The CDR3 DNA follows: TGTGCCAGCAGCCAAGGTTCCACCATGACGTACGAGCAGTACTTC.

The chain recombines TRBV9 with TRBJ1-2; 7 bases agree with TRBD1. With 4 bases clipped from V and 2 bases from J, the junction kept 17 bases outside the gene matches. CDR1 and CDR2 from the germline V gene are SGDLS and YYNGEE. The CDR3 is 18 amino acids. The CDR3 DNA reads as TGTGCCAGCAGCCCAGGGGGGCTGGGGGCTACCCCAAACTATGGCTACACCTTC. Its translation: CASSPGGLGATPNYGYTF.

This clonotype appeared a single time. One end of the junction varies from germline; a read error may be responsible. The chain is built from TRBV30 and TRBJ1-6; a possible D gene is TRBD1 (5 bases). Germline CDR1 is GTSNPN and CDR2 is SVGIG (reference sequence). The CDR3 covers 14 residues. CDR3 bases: TGTGCCTGGAGTCTGGAGGGGTTCAATTCACCCCACCACTTT. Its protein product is CAWSLEGFNSPHHF.

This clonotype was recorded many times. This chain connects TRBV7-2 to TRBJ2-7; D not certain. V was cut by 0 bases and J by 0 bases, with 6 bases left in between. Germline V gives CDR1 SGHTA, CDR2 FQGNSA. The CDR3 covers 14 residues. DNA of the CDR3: TGTGCCAGCAGCTTAGCAGGAATCTCCTACGAGCAGTACTTC. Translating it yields CASSLAGISYEQYF.

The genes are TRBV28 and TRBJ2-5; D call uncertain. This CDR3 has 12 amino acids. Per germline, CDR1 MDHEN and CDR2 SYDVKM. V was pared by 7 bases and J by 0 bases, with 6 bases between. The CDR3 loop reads CASTSDQETQYF. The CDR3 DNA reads TGTGCCAGCACCTCGGACCAAGAGACCCAGTACTTC.

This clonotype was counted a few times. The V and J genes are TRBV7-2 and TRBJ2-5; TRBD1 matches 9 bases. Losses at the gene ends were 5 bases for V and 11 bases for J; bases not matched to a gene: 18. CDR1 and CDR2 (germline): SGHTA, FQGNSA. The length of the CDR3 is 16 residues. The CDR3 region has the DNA TGTGCCAGCAGCGACAGAGCCGGGACAGGGAACAATGAGCAGTACTTC. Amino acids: CASSDRAGTGNNEQYF.

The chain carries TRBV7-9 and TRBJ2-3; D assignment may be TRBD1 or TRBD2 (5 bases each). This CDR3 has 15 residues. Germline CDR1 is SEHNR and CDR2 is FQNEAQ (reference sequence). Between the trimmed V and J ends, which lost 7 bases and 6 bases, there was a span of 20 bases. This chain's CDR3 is CASIPVGDRLDTQYF. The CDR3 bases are TGTGCCAGCATCCCCGTGGGGGACCGTCTGGATACGCAGTATTTT.

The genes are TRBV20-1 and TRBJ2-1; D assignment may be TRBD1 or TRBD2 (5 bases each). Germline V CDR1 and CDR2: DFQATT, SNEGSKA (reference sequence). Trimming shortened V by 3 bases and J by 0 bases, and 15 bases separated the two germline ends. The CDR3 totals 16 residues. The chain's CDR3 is CSASTVMGTSYNEQFF. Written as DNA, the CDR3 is TGCAGTGCTAGTACGGTCATGGGGACCTCCTACAATGAGCAGTTCTTC.

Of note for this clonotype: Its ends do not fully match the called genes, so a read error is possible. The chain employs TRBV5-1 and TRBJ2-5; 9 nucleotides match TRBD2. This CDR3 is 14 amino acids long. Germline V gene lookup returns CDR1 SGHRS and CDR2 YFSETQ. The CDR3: CASSLELAGETQYF. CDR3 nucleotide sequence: TGCGCCAGTAGCTTGGAACTAGCGGGAGAGACCCAGTACTTC.

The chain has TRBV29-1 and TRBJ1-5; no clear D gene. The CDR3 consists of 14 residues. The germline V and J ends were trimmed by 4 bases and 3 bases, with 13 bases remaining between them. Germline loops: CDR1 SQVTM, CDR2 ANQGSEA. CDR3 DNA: TGCAGCGTTGCACGCGAGGGAACCAATCAGCCCCAGCATTTT. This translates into CSVAREGTNQPQHF.

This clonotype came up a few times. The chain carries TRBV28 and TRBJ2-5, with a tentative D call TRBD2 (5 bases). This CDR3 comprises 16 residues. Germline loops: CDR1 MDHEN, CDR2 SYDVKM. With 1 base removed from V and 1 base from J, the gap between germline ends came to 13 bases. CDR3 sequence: CASSLFRRLAQETQYF. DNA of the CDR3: TGTGCCAGCAGTTTATTCAGGAGGTTGGCCCAAGAGACCCAGTACTTC. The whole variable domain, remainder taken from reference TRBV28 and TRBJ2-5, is DVKVTQSSRYLVKRTGEKVFLECVQDMDHENMFWYRQDPGLGLRLIYFSYDVKMKEKGDIPEGYSVSREKKERFSLILESASTNQTSMYLCASSLFRRLAQETQYFGPGTRLLVL.

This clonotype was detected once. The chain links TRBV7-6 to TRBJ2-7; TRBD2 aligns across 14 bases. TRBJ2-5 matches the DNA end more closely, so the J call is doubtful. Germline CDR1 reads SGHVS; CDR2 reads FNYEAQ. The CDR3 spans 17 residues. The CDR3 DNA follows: TGTGCCAGCAGTAAGCGGACTAGCGGGGGGACCCGGGAGACCCAGTACTTC. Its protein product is CASSKRTSGGTRETQYF.

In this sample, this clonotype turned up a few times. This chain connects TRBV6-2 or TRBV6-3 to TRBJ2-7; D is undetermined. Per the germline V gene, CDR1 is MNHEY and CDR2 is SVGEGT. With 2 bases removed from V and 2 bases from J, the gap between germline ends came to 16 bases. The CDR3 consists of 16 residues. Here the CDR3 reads CASSYGRTTRTYEQYF. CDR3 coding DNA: TGTGCCAGCAGTTACGGGCGCACCACACGTACCTACGAGCAGTACTTC.

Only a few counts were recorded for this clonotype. CDR3 in amino acids: CASSGGTGGIQYF. In nucleotides, the CDR3 is TGTGCCAGCAGTGGGGGAACAGGGGGAATTCAGTACTTC. V and J are TRBV6-4 and TRBJ2-7; 8 positions agree with TRBD1. This CDR3 is built from 13 residues. J gave up 10 bases and V 4 bases, and 9 bases lay outside the gene matches. CDR1 MRHNA and CDR2 SNTAGT come from the germline V gene.

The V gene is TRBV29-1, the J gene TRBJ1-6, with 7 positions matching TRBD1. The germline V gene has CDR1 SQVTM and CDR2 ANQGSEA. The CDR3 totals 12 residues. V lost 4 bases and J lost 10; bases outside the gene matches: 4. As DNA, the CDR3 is TGCAGCGTTGGACAGGGTTGGTCACCCCTCCACTTT. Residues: CSVGQGWSPLHF.

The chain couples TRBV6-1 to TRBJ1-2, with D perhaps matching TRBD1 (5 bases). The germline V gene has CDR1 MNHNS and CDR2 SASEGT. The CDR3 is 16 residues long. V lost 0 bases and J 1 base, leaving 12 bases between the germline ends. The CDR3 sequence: CASSEAGVWDNYGYTF. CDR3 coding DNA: TGTGCCAGCAGTGAAGCGGGGGTCTGGGATAACTATGGCTACACCTTC.

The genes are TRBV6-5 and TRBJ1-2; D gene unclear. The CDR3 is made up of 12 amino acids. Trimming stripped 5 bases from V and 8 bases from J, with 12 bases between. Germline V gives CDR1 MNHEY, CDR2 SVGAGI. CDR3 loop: CASSTQDDGYTF. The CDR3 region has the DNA TGTGCCAGCAGTACTCAGGACGACGGCTACACCTTC.

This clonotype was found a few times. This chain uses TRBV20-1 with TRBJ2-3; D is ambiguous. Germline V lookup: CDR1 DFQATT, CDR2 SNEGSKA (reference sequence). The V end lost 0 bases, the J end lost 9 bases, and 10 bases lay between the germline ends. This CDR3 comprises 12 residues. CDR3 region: CSARDHSNTQYF. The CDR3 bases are TGCAGTGCTAGAGATCACTCGAACACGCAGTATTTT.